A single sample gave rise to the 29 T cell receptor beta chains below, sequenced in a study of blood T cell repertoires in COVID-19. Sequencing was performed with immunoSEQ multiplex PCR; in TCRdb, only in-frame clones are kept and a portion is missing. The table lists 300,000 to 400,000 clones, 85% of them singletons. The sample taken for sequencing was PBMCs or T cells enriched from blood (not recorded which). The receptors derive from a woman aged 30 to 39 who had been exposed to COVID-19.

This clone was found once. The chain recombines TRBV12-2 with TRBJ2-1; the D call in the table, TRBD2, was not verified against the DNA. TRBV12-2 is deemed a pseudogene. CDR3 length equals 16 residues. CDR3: CASRLPSGRAYNEQFF. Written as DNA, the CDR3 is TGTGCAAGTCGCTTACCTAGCGGGAGAGCCTACAATGAGCAGTTCTTC.

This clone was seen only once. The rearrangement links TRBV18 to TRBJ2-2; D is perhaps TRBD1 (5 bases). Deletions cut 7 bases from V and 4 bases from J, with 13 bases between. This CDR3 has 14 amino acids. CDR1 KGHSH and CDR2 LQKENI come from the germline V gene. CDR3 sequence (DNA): TGTGCCAGCTTCGTACAGGATATCACCGGGGAGCTGTTTTTT. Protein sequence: CASFVQDITGELFF. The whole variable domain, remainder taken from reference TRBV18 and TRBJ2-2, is NAGVMQNPRHLVRRRGQEARLRCSPMKGHSHVYWYRQLPEEGLKFMVYLQKENIIDESGMPKERFSAEFPKEGPSILRIQQVVRGDSAAYFCASFVQDITGELFFGEGSRLTVL.

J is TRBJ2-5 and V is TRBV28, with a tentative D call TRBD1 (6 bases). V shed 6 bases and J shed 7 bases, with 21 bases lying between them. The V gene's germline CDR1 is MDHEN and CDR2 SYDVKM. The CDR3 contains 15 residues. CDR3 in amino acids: CASSTPSTGLRTQYF. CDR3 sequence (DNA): TGTGCCAGCAGCACACCCTCGACAGGCTTGAGGACCCAGTACTTC.

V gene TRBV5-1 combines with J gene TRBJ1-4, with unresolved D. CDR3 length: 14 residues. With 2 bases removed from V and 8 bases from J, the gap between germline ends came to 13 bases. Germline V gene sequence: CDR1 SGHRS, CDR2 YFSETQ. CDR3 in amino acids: CASSFGSQMEKLFF. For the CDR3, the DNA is TGCGCCAGCAGCTTCGGGTCCCAGATGGAAAAACTGTTTTTT.

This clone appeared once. The CDR3 sequence: CATSEPKTGIYGYTF. The DNA of the CDR3 is TGTGCCACCAGTGAACCTAAGACAGGAATCTATGGCTACACCTTC. The rearrangement links TRBV24-1 to TRBJ1-2; D might be TRBD1 (6 bases). V was trimmed by 4 bases and J by 4 bases, leaving 15 bases between them. Germline CDR1 is KGHDR and CDR2 is SFDVKD. CDR3 length: 15 residues.

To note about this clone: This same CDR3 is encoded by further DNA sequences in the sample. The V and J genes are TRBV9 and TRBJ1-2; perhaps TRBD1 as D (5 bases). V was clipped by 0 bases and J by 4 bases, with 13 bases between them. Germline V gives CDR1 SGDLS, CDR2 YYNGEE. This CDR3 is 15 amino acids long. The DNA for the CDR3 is TGTGCCAGCAGCGTAGGGGAGGGGCAGATCTATGGCTACACCTTC. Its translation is CASSVGEGQIYGYTF.

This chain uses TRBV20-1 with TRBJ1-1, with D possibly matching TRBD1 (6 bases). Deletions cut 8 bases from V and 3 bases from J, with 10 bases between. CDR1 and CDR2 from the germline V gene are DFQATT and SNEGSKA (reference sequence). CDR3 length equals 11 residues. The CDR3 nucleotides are TGCAGTCTAGACAGGCACACTGAAGCTTTCTTT. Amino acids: CSLDRHTEAFF.

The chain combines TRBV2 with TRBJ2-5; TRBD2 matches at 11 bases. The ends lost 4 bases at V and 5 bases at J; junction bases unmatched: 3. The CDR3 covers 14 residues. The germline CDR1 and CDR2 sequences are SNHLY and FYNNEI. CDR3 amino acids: CASSVSGRAETQYF. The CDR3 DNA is TGTGCCAGCAGTGTTAGCGGGAGGGCCGAGACCCAGTACTTC. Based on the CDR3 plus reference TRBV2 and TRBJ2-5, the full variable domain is EPEVTQTPSHQVTQMGQEVILRCVPISNHLYFYWYRQILGQKVEFLVSFYNNEISEKSEIFDDQFSVERPDGSNFTLKIRSTKLEDSAMYFCASSVSGRAETQYFGPGTRLLVL.

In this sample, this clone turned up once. The CDR3 sequence is CASSPVRQFGGYTF. DNA of the CDR3: TGTGCCAGCAGCCCCGTGCGGCAGTTTGGCGGCTACACCTTC. The genes are TRBV7-9 and TRBJ1-2; D ambiguous. The CDR3 has 14 residues. Looked up from germline, CDR1 is SEHNR and CDR2 is FQNEAQ (reference sequence). V was shortened by 5 bases and J by 8 bases, with 18 bases between the two germline ends.

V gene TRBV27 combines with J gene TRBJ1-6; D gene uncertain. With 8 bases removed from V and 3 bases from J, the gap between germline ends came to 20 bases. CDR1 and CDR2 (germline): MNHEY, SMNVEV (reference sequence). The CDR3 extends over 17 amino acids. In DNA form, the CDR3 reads TGTGCCAGCGGAACCGAAGTGAATAGAGGCTATAATTCACCCCTCCACTTT. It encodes CASGTEVNRGYNSPLHF.

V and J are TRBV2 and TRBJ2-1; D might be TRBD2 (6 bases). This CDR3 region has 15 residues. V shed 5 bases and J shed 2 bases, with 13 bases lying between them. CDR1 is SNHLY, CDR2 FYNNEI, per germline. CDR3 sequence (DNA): TGTGCCAGCAGTCTCTCAGCGGGCCCCTACAATGAGCAGTTCTTC. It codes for CASSLSAGPYNEQFF.

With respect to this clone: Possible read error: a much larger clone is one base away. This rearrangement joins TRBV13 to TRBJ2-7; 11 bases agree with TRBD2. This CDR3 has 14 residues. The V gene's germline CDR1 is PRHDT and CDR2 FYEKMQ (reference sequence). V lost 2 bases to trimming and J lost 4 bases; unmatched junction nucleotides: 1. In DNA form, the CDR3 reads TGTGCCAGCAGCTTAACTAGCGGGAGTTACGAGCAGTACTTC. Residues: CASSLTSGSYEQYF.

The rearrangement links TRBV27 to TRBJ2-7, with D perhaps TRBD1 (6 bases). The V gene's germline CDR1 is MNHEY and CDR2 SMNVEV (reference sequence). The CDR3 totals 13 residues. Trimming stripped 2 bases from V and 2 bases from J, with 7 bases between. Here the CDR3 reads CASSLQGTYEQYF. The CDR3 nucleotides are TGTGCCAGCAGTTTACAGGGGACCTACGAGCAGTACTTC.

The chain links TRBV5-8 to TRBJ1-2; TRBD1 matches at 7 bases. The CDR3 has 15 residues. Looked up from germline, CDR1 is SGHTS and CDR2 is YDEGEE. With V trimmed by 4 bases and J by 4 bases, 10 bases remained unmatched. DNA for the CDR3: TGTGCCAGCAGCCCGGGACAGCGAGTCAGCTATGGCTACACCTTC. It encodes CASSPGQRVSYGYTF.

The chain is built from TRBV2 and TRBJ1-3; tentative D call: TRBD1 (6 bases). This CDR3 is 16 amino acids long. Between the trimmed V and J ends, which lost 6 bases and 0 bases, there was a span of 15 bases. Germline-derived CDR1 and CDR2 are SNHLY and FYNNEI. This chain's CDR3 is CASRERQDSSGNTIYF. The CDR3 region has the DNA TGTGCCAGCAGGGAGAGACAGGACAGCTCTGGAAACACCATATATTTT.

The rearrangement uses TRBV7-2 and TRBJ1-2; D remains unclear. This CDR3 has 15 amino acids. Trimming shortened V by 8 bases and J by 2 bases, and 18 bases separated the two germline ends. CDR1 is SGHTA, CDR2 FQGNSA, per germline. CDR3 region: CASGGESSRNYGYTF. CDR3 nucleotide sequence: TGTGCCAGCGGAGGCGAATCGTCCAGGAACTATGGCTACACCTTC.

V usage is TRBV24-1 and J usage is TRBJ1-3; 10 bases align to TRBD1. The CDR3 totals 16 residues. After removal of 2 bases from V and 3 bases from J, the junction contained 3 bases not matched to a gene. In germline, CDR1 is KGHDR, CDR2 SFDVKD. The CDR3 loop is CATSDSRDRGGNTIYF. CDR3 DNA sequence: TGTGCCACCAGTGATTCCAGGGACAGGGGTGGAAACACCATATATTTT.

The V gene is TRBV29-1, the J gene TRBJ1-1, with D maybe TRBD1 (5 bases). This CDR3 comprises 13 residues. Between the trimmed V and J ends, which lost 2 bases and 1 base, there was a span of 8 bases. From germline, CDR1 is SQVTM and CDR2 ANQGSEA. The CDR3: CSVEIGANTEAFF. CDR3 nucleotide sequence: TGCAGCGTTGAAATAGGGGCGAACACTGAAGCTTTCTTT.

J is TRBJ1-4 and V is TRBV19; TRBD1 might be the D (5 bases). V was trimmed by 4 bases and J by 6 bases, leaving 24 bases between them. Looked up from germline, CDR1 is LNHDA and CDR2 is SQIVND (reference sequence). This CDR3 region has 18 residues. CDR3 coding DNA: TGTGCCAGTAGTAACGACGTCGGCCGGTGGGACTCGGATGAAAAACTGTTTTTT. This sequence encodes CASSNDVGRWDSDEKLFF. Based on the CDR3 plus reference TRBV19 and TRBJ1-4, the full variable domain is DGGITQSPKYLFRKEGQNVTLSCEQNLNHDAMYWYRQDPGQGLRLIYYSQIVNDFQKGDIAEGYSVSREKKESFPLTVTSAQKNPTAFYLCASSNDVGRWDSDEKLFFGSGTQLSVL.

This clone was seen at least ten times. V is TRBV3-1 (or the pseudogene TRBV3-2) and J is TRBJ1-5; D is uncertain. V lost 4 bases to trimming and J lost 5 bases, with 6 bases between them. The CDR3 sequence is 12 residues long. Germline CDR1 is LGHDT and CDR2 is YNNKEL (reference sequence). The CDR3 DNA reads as TGTGCCAGCAGCCTGGGCGATCAGCCCCAGCATTTT. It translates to CASSLGDQPQHF.

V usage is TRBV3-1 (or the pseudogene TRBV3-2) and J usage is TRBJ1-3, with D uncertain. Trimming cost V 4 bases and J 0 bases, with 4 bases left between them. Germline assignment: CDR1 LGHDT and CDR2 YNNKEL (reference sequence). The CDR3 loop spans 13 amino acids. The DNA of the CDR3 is TGTGCCAGCAGCCCCTTCTCTGGAAACACCATATATTTT. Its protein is CASSPFSGNTIYF.

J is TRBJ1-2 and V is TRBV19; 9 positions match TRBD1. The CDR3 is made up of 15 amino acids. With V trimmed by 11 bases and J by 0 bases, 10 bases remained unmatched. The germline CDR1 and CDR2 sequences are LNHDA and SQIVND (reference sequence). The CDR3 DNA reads TGTGCCTCGGGACAGGGAAGCGTTTCTAACTATGGCTACACCTTC. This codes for CASGQGSVSNYGYTF.

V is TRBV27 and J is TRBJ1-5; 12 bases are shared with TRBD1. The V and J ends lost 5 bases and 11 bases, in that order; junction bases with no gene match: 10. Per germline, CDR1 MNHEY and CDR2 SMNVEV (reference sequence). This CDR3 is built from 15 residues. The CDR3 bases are TGTGCCAGCAGTCCGAGCCGGGACAGGGGGCAGACCCAGCATTTT. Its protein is CASSPSRDRGQTQHF.

The CDR3 nucleotides are TGTGCCAGTAGGCTTGGGGCCAACTATGGCTACACCTTC. The encoded protein is CASRLGANYGYTF. V gene TRBV19 combines with J gene TRBJ1-2; tentatively, D is TRBD1 (5 bases). The CDR3 loop spans 13 amino acids. Germline V CDR1 and CDR2: LNHDA, SQIVND (reference sequence). Trimming cost V 6 bases and J 2 bases, with 10 bases left between them. Variable domain in full (rest from reference TRBV19 and TRBJ1-2): DGGITQSPKYLFRKEGQNVTLSCEQNLNHDAMYWYRQDPGQGLRLIYYSQIVNDFQKGDIAEGYSVSREKKESFPLTVTSAQKNPTAFYLCASRLGANYGYTFGSGTRLTVV.

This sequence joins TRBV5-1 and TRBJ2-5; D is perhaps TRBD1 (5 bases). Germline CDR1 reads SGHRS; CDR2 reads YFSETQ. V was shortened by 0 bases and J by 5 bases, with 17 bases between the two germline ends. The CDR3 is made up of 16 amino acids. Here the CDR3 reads CASSLAGRGPGETQYF. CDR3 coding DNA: TGCGCCAGCAGCTTGGCCGGAAGGGGCCCCGGCGAGACCCAGTACTTC. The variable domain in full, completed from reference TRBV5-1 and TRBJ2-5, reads KAGVTQTPRYLIKTRGQQVTLSCSPISGHRSVSWYQQTPGQGLQFLFEYFSETQRNKGNFPGRFSGRQFSNSRSEMNVSTLELGDSALYLCASSLAGRGPGETQYFGPGTRLLVL.

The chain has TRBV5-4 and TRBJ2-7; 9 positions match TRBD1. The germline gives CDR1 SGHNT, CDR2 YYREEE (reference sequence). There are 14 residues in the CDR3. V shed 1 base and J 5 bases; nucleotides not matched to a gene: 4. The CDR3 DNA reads TGTGCCAGCAGCTTGAGGGACAGGGACCACGAGCAGTACTTC. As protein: CASSLRDRDHEQYF.

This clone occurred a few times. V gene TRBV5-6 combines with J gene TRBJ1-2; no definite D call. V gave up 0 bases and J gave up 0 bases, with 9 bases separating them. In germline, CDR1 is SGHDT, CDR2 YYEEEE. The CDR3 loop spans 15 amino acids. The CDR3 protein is CASSLGVAANYGYTF. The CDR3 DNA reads TGTGCCAGCAGCTTGGGGGTAGCAGCTAACTATGGCTACACCTTC.

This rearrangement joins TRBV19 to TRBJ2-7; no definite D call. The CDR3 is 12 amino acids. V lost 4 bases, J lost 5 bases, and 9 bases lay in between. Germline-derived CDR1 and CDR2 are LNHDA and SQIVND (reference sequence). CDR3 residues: CASSTQTNEQYF. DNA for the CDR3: TGTGCCAGTAGTACCCAGACAAACGAGCAGTACTTC.

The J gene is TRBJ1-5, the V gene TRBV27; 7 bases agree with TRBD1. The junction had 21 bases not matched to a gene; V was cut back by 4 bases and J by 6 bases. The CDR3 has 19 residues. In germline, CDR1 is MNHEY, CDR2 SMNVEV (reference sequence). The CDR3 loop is CASSSTPRTIEGAGQPQHF. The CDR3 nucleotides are TGTGCCAGCAGTTCAACACCTCGAACTATAGAGGGGGCGGGTCAGCCCCAGCATTTT.